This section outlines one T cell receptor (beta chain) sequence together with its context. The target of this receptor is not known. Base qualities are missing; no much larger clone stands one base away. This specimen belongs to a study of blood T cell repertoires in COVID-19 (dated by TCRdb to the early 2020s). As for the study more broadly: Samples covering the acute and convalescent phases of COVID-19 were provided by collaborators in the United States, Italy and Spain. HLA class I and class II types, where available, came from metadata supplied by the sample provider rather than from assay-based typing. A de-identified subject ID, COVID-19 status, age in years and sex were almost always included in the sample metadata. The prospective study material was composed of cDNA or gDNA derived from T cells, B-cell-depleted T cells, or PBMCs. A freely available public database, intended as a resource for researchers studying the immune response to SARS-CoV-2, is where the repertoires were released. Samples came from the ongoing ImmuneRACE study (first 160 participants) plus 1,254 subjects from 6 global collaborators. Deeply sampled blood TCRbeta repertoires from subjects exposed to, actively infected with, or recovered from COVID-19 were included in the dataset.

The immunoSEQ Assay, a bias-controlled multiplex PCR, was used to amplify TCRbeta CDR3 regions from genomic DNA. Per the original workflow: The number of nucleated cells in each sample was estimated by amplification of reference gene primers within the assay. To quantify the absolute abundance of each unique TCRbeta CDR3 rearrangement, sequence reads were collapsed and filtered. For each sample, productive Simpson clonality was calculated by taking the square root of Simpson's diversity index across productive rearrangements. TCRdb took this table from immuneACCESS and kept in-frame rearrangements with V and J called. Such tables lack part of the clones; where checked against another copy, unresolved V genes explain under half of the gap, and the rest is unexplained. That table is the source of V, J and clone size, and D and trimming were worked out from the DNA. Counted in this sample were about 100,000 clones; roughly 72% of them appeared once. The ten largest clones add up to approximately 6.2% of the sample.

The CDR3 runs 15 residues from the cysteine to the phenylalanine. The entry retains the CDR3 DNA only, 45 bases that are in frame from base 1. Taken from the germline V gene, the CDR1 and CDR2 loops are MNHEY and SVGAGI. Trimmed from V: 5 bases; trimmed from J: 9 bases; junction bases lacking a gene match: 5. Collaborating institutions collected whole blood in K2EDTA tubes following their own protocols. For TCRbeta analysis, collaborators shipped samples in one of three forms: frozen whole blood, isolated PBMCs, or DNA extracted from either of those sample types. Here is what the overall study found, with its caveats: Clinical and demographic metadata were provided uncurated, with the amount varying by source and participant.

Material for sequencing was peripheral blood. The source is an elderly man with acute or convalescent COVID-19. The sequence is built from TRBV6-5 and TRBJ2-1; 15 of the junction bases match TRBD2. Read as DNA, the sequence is TGTGCCAGCAGTATGGGACTAGCGGGAGGTGGTGAGCAGTTCTTC. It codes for CASSMGLAGGGEQFF.